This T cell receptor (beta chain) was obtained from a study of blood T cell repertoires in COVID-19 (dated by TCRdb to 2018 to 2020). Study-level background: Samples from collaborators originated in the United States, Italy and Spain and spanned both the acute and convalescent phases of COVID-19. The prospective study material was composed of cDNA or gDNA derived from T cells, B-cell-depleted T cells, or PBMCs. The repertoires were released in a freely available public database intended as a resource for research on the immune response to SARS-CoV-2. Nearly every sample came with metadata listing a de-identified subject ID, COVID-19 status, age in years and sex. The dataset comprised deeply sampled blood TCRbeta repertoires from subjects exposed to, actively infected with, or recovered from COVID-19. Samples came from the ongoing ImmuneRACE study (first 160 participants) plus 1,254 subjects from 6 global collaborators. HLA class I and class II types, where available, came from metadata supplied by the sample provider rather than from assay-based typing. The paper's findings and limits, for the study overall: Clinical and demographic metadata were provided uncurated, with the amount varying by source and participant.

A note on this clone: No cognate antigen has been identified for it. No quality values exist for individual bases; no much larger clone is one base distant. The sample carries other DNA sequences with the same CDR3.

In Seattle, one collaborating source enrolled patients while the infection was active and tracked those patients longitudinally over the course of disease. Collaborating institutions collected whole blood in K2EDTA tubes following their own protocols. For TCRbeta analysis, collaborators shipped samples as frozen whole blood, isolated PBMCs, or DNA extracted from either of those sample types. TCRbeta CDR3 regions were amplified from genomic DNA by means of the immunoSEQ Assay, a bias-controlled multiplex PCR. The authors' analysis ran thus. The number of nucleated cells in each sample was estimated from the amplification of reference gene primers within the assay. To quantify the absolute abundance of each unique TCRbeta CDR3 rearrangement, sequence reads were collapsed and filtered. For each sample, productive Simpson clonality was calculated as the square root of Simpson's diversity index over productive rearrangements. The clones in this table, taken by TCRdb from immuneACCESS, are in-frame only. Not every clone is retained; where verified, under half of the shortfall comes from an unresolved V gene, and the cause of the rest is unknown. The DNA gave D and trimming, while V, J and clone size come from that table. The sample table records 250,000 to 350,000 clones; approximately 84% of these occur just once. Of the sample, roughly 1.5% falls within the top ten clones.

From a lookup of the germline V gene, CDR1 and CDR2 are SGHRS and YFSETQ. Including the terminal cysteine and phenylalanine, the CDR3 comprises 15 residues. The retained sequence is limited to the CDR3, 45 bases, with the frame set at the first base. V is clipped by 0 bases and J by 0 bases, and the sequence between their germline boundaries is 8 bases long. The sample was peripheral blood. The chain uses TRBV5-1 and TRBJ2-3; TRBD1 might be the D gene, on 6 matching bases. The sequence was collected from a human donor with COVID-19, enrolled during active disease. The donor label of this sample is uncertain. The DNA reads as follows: TGCGCCAGCAGCTTGGTACAGGGCAGCACAGATACGCAGTATTTT. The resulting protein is CASSLVQGSTDTQYF.